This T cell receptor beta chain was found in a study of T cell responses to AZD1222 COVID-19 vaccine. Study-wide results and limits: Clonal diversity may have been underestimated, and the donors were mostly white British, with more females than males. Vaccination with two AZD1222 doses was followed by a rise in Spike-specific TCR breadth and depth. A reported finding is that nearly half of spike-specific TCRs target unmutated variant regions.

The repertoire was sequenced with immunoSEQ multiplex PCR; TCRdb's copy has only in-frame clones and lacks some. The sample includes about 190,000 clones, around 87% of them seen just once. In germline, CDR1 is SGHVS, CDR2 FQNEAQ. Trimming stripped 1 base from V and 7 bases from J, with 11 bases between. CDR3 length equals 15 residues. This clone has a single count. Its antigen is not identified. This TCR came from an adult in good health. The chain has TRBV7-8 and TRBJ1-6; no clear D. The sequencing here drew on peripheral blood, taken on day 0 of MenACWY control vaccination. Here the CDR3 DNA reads TGTGCCAGCAGCTTAGGATCTGGACCAAATTCACCCCTCCACTTT. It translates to CASSLGSGPNSPLHF.